Below, one T cell receptor (beta chain) is given with its context. Here immunoSEQ multiplex PCR was the method, and the copy in TCRdb shows in-frame clones only, minus some. This repertoire shows tens of thousands of clones, about 83% found once; its top ten account for around 4.5%. This sample was included in a study of Tregs in tolerant kidney transplant recipients. Germline CDR1 reads MNHNS; CDR2 reads SASEGT. This CDR3 is built from 14 residues. After removal of 5 bases from V and 5 bases from J, the junction contained 5 bases not matched to a gene. This TCR was sampled from a human donor in good health. Sequencing used CD4+ T cells from blood. The chain links TRBV6-1 to TRBJ2-5; the match to TRBD2 covers 10 bases. This CDR3 is CASSFLAGDETQYF. The CDR3 nucleotides are TGTGCCAGCAGTTTCCTAGCGGGAGACGAGACCCAGTACTTC.